Sequencing of this TCR beta chain was carried out in a study of blood T cell repertoires in COVID-19 (dated by TCRdb to 2020 to 2022). Regarding the research as a whole: Samples from collaborators originated in the United States, Italy and Spain and spanned both the acute and convalescent phases of COVID-19. The prospective study material was composed of cDNA or gDNA derived from T cells, B-cell-depleted T cells, or PBMCs. Sample metadata almost always included a de-identified subject ID, COVID-19 status, age in years and sex. The dataset comprised deeply sampled blood TCRbeta repertoires from subjects exposed to, actively infected with, or recovered from COVID-19. Where available, HLA class I and class II types were obtained from metadata supplied by the sample provider rather than from assay-based typing. The repertoires were made available in a free public database intended to serve as a resource for research on the immune response to SARS-CoV-2. Samples came from the ongoing ImmuneRACE study (first 160 participants) plus 1,254 subjects from 6 global collaborators. The study at large found these results: How much clinical and demographic metadata was included differed by source and by participant, and the metadata was provided uncurated.

Each collaborating institution followed its own protocols to collect whole blood in K2EDTA tubes. For TCRbeta analysis, collaborators shipped samples in one of three forms: frozen whole blood, isolated PBMCs, or DNA extracted from either of those sample types. V sheds 3 bases and J sheds 0 bases, leaving 8 bases between their ends. Via the germline V gene, CDR1 is SNHLY and CDR2 FYNNEI. CDR3 length: 14 amino acids, cysteine to phenylalanine. Solely the CDR3 DNA is kept, with 42 bases framed from the first base. In regard to this clone: Its antigen is still unknown. No per-base quality is available; no much larger clone lies one base away.

TCRbeta CDR3 regions were amplified from genomic DNA using the immunoSEQ Assay, a bias-controlled multiplex PCR. For the original study's pipeline: Nucleated cell counts per sample were estimated from amplification of reference gene primers within the assay. Sequence reads were collapsed and filtered to measure the absolute abundance of every unique TCRbeta CDR3 rearrangement. For each sample, productive Simpson clonality was calculated as the square root of Simpson's diversity index over productive rearrangements. TCRdb re-hosts the immuneACCESS table, in-frame sequences only. Its copies lack some clones; in the studies checked, an unresolved V gene accounts for under half of them, and the cause for the rest is not known. The DNA was the basis for D and trimming; V, J and clone size are from that table. This sample gives 50,000 to 65,000 clones in total; approximately 73% of them show up just once. The ten largest clones capture over 6% of the sample.

Source material: peripheral blood. This TCR was recovered from a woman between 50 and 59 years old with active or convalescent COVID-19. The V and J genes are TRBV2 and TRBJ1-2; TRBD1 is a weak D gene call, 5 bases matching. The CDR3 loop reads CASSEQGPNYGYTF. Here is the DNA: TGTGCCAGCAGTGAGCAGGGCCCTAACTATGGCTACACCTTC.